This T cell receptor beta chain was captured by sequencing in a study of CD8 T cells in ankylosing spondylitis. Whole-study results and caveats: Disease-linked clones were found to be CD8+ and relatively rare in peripheral blood. Reactive arthritis synovial fluid and blood previously showed some of these motif variants. Seven to nine highly homologous variants formed a TCR beta motif that appeared characteristic of ankylosing spondylitis blood. Clones tied to disease were said to be significantly enriched in matched ankylosing spondylitis synovial fluid.

This clonotype was recorded at least ten times. What it recognizes is unknown. Trimming took 6 bases from V and 0 from J, leaving 9 bases between them. The CDR3 contains 13 residues. Germline V gene data show CDR1 as SQVTM and CDR2 as ANQGSEA. Quantitative 5'-RACE was performed with molecular barcodes, and it yielded the TCR beta libraries. MiXCR was run by TCRdb on the 5' RACE reads, yielding one entry per CDR3 protein. The sample contains hundreds of thousands of distinct CDR3 sequences, roughly 18% of which appear only once. The V call is TRBV29-1, the J call TRBJ2-4, with D uncertain. Sequencing was carried out using blood, either unsorted or a sorted T cell fraction (not recorded which). The TCR sequence derives from a male donor with ankylosing spondylitis. The DNA of the CDR3 is TGCAGCGTCGTCGGGCTAGCCAAAAACATTCAGTACTTC. Translated: CSVVGLAKNIQYF.